Presented here are 21 T cell receptor beta chains from one specimen sequenced in a study of control samples from healthy donors and cancer patients. TCRdb's copy holds only in-frame clones and misses some; the assay was immunoSEQ multiplex PCR. The table lists under 75,000 clones, roughly nine tenths of them singletons. Specimen: PBMCs. These receptors were collected from a woman in her forties or fifties with colorectal cancer.

Details on this clone: The junction and the germline gene differ at one end; a read error may be behind it. The chain uses TRBV13 and TRBJ1-2; a possible D gene is TRBD1 (5 bases). Germline loops: CDR1 PRHDT, CDR2 FYEKMQ (reference sequence). The CDR3 has 17 residues. The CDR3 here is CVSSLAGGSYIDYGYTF. The CDR3 DNA reads as TGTGTCAGCAGCTTAGCCGGGGGTTCCTACATCGACTATGGCTACACCTTC.

J is TRBJ2-3 and V is TRBV5-1; D unresolved. CDR1 is SGHRS, CDR2 YFSETQ, per germline. V lost 0 bases and J 2 bases, leaving 4 bases between the germline ends. The CDR3 covers 13 residues. CDR3 sequence reads: CASSLGITDTQYF. CDR3 in DNA: TGCGCCAGCAGCTTGGGGATCACAGATACGCAGTATTTT.

The genes are TRBV18 and TRBJ2-7; the match to TRBD2 covers 8 bases. Unmatched junction bases numbered 6, after V lost 6 bases and J lost 2 bases. CDR1 is KGHSH and CDR2 is LQKENI in the germline V gene. The CDR3 totals 14 residues. CDR3 sequence reads: CASSPGGVTYEQYF. CDR3 nucleotides: TGTGCCAGCTCTCCGGGAGGGGTGACCTACGAGCAGTACTTC.

The rearrangement links TRBV3-1 (or the pseudogene TRBV3-2) to TRBJ2-1; D is possibly TRBD1 (6 bases). Looked up from germline, CDR1 is LGHDT and CDR2 is YNNKEL (reference sequence). V lost 1 base and J lost 9, with 10 bases in between. This CDR3 is 13 amino acids long. The CDR3 nucleotides read TGTGCCAGCAGCCAAGTACCAGGGGTTGAGCAGTTCTTC. Protein sequence: CASSQVPGVEQFF.

This clone was seen only once. The rearrangement uses TRBV28 and TRBJ1-2; the D gene is possibly TRBD1 (6 bases). Germline assignment: CDR1 MDHEN and CDR2 SYDVKM. The CDR3 runs 17 residues. The V gene lost 0 bases and the J gene lost 4 bases, with 18 bases spanning the gap. CDR3 nucleotide sequence: TGTGCCAGCAGTTTATGGTTTGGGGGCGCCGGAACCTATGGCTACACCTTC. Translated: CASSLWFGGAGTYGYTF.

This chain links TRBV27 with TRBJ1-6; the match to TRBD1 covers 10 bases. Germline loops: CDR1 MNHEY, CDR2 SMNVEV (reference sequence). CDR3 length equals 15 residues. V was clipped by 7 bases and J by 7 bases; unmatched bases: 7. This chain's CDR3 is CASMTGGAGNSPLHF. CDR3 in DNA: TGTGCCAGCATGACAGGGGGCGCGGGGAATTCACCCCTCCACTTT.

V is TRBV3-1 (or the pseudogene TRBV3-2) and J is TRBJ2-7; tentative D call: TRBD1 (6 bases). The CDR3 length is 15 residues. The V and J ends lost 4 bases and 2 bases respectively, with 15 bases between them. Germline CDR1 is LGHDT and CDR2 is YNNKEL (reference sequence). Here the CDR3 DNA reads TGTGCCAGCAGCCGAGGCGGACAGCTACCCTACGAGCAGTACTTC. Amino acids: CASSRGGQLPYEQYF.

The rearrangement links TRBV5-1 to TRBJ1-6, with D hard to call. The CDR3 has 14 amino acids. Germline lookup yields CDR1 SGHRS and CDR2 YFSETQ. V lost 0 bases to trimming and J lost 6 bases, with 7 bases between them. CDR3 amino acids: CASSLEGSNSPLHF. The CDR3 DNA reads as TGCGCCAGCAGCTTGGAAGGGAGTAATTCACCCCTCCACTTT.

The chain combines TRBV5-4 with TRBJ1-3; no definite D call. From germline, CDR1 is SGHNT and CDR2 YYREEE (reference sequence). V was shortened by 0 bases and J by 1 base, with 11 bases between the two germline ends. The CDR3 is 16 residues long. Here the CDR3 DNA reads TGTGCCAGCAGCTTGGCCCAGTCGATATCTGGAAACACCATATATTTT. Protein: CASSLAQSISGNTIYF.

CDR3 nucleotides: TGTGCCAGCAGGTACCGGGACAGGGACCCCTACACCTTC. This gives the protein CASRYRDRDPYTF. V and J are TRBV27 and TRBJ1-2; 9 bases are a match to TRBD1. This CDR3 has 13 amino acids. Germline V gives CDR1 MNHEY, CDR2 SMNVEV (reference sequence). V dropped 6 bases and J dropped 10; count of bases not matched to a gene: 9.

This chain connects TRBV27 to TRBJ1-5; D gene unclear. The CDR3 extends over 14 amino acids. Trimming took off 5 bases at V and 1 base at J, with 9 bases between the two ends. CDR1 MNHEY and CDR2 SMNVEV come from the germline V gene (reference sequence). The CDR3 loop is CASSKGGSNQPQHF. In DNA form, the CDR3 reads TGTGCCAGCAGTAAAGGAGGGAGCAATCAGCCCCAGCATTTT.

The gene calls are TRBV9 and TRBJ2-5, with a possible D match to TRBD1 (5 bases). Germline-derived CDR1 and CDR2 are SGDLS and YYNGEE. This CDR3 has 14 residues. Deletions cut 4 bases from V and 1 base from J, with 11 bases between. CDR3 nucleotide sequence: TGTGCCAGCAGCAAGGACATCTCCCAAGAGACCCAGTACTTC. Encoded protein: CASSKDISQETQYF.

The V and J genes are TRBV5-4 and TRBJ2-5; perhaps TRBD1 as D (7 bases). V was trimmed by 4 bases and J by 7 bases, leaving 17 bases between them. The germline CDR1 and CDR2 sequences are SGHNT and YYREEE (reference sequence). The CDR3 runs 14 residues. The CDR3 DNA reads as TGTGCCAGCAGCCCGGATCCAGGGGGGCCGACCCAGTACTTC. Translating gives CASSPDPGGPTQYF. The full variable domain, rest sourced from reference TRBV5-4 and TRBJ2-5, is ETGVTQSPTHLIKTRGQQVTLRCSSQSGHNTVSWYQQALGQGPQFIFQYYREEENGRGNFPPRFSGLQFPNYSSELNVNALELDDSALYLCASSPDPGGPTQYFGPGTRLLVL.

The chain couples TRBV6-5 to TRBJ2-2; the match to TRBD2 covers 11 bases. Germline values: CDR1 MNHEY, CDR2 SVGAGI. This CDR3 has 15 amino acids. After removal of 4 bases from V and 3 bases from J, the junction contained 1 base not matched to a gene. The CDR3 loop is CASSWGLADTGELFF. CDR3 coding DNA: TGTGCCAGCAGTTGGGGACTAGCGGACACCGGGGAGCTGTTTTTT.

This clone was counted only a few times. The J gene is TRBJ1-2, the V gene TRBV5-1; D ambiguous. The CDR3 is 14 residues long. Trimming removed 4 bases at V and 0 bases at J, with 10 bases between. CDR1 is SGHRS, CDR2 YFSETQ, per germline. CDR3 loop: CASSLGPTNYGYTF. The CDR3 DNA reads as TGCGCCAGCAGCCTTGGGCCTACTAACTATGGCTACACCTTC.

V usage is TRBV6-5 and J usage is TRBJ1-2, with D tentatively TRBD1 (5 bases). The CDR3 has 14 residues. Trimming removed 3 bases from V and 6 bases from J, with 14 bases in between. Germline V gene data show CDR1 as MNHEY and CDR2 as SVGAGI. The CDR3: CASSYRQKTNGYTF. The CDR3 coding sequence is TGTGCCAGCAGTTATCGACAGAAAACTAATGGCTACACCTTC.

The chain links TRBV10-3 to TRBJ1-1; D possibly corresponds to TRBD1 (6 bases). V lost 5 bases to trimming and J lost 3 bases, with 13 bases between them. This CDR3 spans 14 amino acids. Germline V gene sequence: CDR1 ENHRY, CDR2 SYGVKD. CDR3 region: CAISRTVFDTEAFF. In nucleotides, the CDR3 is TGTGCCATCAGTAGGACAGTTTTCGACACTGAAGCTTTCTTT.

The V gene is TRBV5-6, the J gene TRBJ1-2; D is perhaps TRBD1 (6 bases). The V gene lost 0 bases and the J gene lost 4 bases, with 10 bases spanning the gap. Germline V gene data show CDR1 as SGHDT and CDR2 as YYEEEE. The CDR3 is made up of 14 amino acids. This CDR3 is CASSLVGGTYGYTF. DNA for the CDR3: TGTGCCAGCAGCTTGGTCGGGGGCACCTATGGCTACACCTTC.

CDR3 in DNA: TGTGCCACCGGTAGGACTAGCGGGGGGTACAATGAGCAGTTCTTC. This gives the protein CATGRTSGGYNEQFF. V and J are TRBV24-1 and TRBJ2-1; 14 nucleotides align to TRBD2. Trimming cost V 9 bases and J 4 bases; bases outside gene matches: 4. This CDR3 is built from 15 residues. Germline-derived CDR1 and CDR2 are KGHDR and SFDVKD.

V usage is TRBV2 and J usage is TRBJ1-2; D possibly corresponds to TRBD1 (6 bases). V was shortened by 2 bases and J by 0 bases, with 13 bases between the two germline ends. Germline lookup yields CDR1 SNHLY and CDR2 FYNNEI. CDR3 length equals 16 residues. The CDR3 region has the DNA TGTGCCAGCAGTGAAAGGGGGATCCGGGCTAACTATGGCTACACCTTC. Amino acid sequence: CASSERGIRANYGYTF.

This chain joins TRBV12-3 or TRBV12-4 and TRBJ1-5, with no clear D. V was trimmed by 6 bases and J by 4 bases, leaving 10 bases between them. The CDR3 has 13 amino acids. CDR3 in DNA: TGTGCCAGCAGGTACATGGAGAATCAGCCCCAGCATTTT. Its protein product is CASRYMENQPQHF.